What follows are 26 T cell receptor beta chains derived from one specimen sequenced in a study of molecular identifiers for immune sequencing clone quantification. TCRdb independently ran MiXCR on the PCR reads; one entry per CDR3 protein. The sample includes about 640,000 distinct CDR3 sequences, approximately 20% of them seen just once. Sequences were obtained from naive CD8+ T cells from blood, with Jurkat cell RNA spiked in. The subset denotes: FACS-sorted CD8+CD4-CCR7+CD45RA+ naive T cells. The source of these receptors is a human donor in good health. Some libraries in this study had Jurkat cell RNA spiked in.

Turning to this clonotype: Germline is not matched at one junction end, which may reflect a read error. The DNA of the CDR3 is TGTGCCAGCAGGGGTATAGGGACAGGGGGATACGAGCAGCACTTC. Protein product: CASRGIGTGGYEQHF. The chain uses TRBV6-1 and TRBJ2-7; 11 nucleotides line up with TRBD1. The CDR3 covers 15 residues. CDR1 MNHNS and CDR2 SASEGT come from the germline V gene.

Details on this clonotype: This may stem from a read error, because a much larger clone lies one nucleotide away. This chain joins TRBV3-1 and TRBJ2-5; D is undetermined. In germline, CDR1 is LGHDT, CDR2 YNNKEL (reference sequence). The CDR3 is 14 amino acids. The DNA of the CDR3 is TGTGCCAGCTGCCACGACGCGTACCAAGAGACCCAGTACTTC. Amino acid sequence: CASCHDAYQETQYF.

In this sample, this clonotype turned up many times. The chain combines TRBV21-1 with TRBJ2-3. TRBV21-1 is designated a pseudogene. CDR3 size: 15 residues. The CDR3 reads CASSKAPKIRDTQYF. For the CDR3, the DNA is TGTGCCAGCAGCAAAGCGCCTAAAATAAGAGATACGCAGTATTTT.

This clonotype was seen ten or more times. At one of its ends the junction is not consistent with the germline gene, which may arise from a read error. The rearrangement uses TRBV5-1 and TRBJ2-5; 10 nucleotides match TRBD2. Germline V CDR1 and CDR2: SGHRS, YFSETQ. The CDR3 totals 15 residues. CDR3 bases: TGTGCCAGCAGCCCAAGACTAGCGGGCCAAGAGACCCAGTACTTC. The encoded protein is CASSPRLAGQETQYF.

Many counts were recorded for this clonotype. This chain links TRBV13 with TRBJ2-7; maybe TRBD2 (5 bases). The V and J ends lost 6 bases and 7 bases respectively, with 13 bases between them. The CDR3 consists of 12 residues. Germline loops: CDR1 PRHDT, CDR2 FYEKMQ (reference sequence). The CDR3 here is CASRSRGEEQYF. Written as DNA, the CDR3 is TGTGCCAGCAGATCCCGGGGTGAGGAGCAGTACTTC.

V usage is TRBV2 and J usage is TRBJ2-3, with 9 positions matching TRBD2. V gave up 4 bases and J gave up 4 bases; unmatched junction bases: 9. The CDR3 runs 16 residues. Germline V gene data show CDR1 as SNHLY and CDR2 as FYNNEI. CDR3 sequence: CASSGFERGVSDTQYF. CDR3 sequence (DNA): TGTGCCAGCAGTGGTTTCGAGCGGGGGGTCTCAGATACGCAGTATTTT.

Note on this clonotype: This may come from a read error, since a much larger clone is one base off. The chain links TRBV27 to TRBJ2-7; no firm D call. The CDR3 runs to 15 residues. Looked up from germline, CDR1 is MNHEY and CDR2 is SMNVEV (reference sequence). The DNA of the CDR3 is TGTGCCAGCAGTTTATCGCAGAAAGGGCCCTACGAGCAGCACTTC. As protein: CASSLSQKGPYEQHF.

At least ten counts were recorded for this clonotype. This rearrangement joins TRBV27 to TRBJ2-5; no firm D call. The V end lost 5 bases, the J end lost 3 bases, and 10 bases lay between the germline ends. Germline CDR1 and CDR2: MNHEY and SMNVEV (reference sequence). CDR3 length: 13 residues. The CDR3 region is CASSPIHEETQYF. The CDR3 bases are TGTGCCAGCAGTCCAATACACGAAGAGACCCAGTACTTC.

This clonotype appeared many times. The CDR3 spells CASSSSAYYRDREAGELFF. CDR3 in DNA: TGTGCCAGCAGTTCATCGGCTTATTACCGGGACAGGGAGGCCGGGGAGCTGTTTTTT. The chain employs TRBV28 and TRBJ2-2; TRBD1 aligns across 9 bases. CDR3 length equals 19 residues. Germline values: CDR1 MDHEN, CDR2 SYDVKM. After removal of 4 bases from V and 6 bases from J, the junction contained 18 bases not matched to a gene.

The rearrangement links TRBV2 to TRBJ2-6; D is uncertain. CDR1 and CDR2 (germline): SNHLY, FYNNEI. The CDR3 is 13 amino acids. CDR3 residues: CAGAETGANVLTF. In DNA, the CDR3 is TGTGCAGGCGCGGAGACTGGGGCCAACGTCCTGACTTTC.

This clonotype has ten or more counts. This CDR3 is CASSQGPLQGNTEAFF. The CDR3 DNA reads TGCGCCAGCAGCCAAGGCCCACTACAGGGAAACACTGAAGCTTTCTTT. V gene TRBV4-3 combines with J gene TRBJ1-1; weak D call: TRBD1 (6 bases). Germline V gene data show CDR1 as LGHNA and CDR2 as YSLEER. Trimming shortened V by 1 base and J by 2 bases, and 14 bases separated the two germline ends. The CDR3 is 16 residues long.

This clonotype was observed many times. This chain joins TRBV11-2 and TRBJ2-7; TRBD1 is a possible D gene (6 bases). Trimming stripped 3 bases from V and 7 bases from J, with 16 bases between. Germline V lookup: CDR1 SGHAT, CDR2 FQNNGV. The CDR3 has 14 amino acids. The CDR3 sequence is CASSFYVGAGEQYF. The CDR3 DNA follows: TGTGCCAGCAGCTTTTACGTGGGGGCCGGGGAGCAGTACTTC.

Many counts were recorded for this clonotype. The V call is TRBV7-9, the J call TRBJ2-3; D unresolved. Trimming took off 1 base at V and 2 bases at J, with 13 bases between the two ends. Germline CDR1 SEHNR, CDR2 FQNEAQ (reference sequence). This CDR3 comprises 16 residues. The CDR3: CASSLGLGTNTDTQYF. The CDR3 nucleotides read TGTGCCAGCAGCTTAGGTCTCGGTACTAACACAGATACGCAGTATTTT.

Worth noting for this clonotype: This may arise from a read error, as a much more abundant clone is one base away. The CDR3 is CSTRDYVERGLQETQYF. The CDR3 DNA sequence: TGCAGTACTAGAGATTACGTGGAGCGGGGCTTACAAGAGACCCAGTACTTC. The genes are TRBV20-1 and TRBJ2-5; 7 bases are a match to TRBD2. CDR3 length equals 17 residues. Germline-derived CDR1 and CDR2 are DFQATT and SNEGSKA (reference sequence).

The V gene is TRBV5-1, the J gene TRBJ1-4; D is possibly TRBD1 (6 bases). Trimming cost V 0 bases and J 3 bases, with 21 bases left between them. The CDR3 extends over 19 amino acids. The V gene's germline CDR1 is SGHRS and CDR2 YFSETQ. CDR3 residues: CASSLVVGATSRANEKLFF. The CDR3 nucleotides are TGCGCCAGCAGCTTGGTAGTGGGGGCGACTAGTCGGGCTAATGAAAAACTGTTTTTT.

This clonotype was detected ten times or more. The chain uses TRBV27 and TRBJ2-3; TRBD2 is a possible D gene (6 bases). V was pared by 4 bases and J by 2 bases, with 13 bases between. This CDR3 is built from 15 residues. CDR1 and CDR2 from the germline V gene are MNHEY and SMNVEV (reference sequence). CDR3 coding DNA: TGTGCCAGCAGTTCCGGACTAACCCTCACAGATACGCAGTATTTT. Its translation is CASSSGLTLTDTQYF.

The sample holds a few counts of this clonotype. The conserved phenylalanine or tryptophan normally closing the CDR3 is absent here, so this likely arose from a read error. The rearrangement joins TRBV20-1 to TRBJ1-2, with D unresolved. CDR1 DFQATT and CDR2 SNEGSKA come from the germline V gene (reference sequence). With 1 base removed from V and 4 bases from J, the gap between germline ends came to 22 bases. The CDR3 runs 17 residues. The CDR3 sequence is CSARGAYELLVVYGYTL. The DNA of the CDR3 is TGCAGTGCTAGAGGCGCGTATGAGCTCCTGGTCGTCTATGGCTACACCCTC.

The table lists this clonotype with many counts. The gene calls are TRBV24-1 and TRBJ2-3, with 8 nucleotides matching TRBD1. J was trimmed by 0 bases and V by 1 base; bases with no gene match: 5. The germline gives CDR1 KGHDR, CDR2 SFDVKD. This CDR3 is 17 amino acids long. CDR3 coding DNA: TGTGCCACCAGTGATTTTCTACAGGGGGTGAGCACAGATACGCAGTATTTT. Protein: CATSDFLQGVSTDTQYF.

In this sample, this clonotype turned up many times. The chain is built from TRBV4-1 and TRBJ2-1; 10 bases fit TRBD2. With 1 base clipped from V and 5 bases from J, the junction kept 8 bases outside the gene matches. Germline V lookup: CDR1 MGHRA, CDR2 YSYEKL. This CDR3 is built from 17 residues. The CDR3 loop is CASSQGLAGVGDNEQFF. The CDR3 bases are TGCGCCAGCAGCCAAGGTCTAGCGGGAGTCGGGGACAATGAGCAGTTCTTC.

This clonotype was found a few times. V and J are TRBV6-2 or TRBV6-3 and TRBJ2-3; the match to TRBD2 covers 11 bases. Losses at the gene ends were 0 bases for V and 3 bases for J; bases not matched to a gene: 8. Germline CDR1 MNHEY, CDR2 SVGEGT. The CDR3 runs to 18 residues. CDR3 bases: TGTGCCAGCAGTTACTCGCCAACTAGCGGGGGCCCGACAGATACGCAGTATTTT. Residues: CASSYSPTSGGPTDTQYF.

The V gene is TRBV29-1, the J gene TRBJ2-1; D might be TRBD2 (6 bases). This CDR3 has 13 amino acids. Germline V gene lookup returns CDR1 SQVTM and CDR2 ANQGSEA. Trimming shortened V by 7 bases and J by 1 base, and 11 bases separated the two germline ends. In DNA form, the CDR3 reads TGCAGCGCTGGACTATGTTCCTACAATGAGCAGTTCTTC. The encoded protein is CSAGLCSYNEQFF.

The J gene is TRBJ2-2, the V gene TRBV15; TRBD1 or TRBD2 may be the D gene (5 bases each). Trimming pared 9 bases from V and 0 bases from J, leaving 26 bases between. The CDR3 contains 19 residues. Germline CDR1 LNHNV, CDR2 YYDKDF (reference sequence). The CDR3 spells CATQLLYRDARANTGELFF. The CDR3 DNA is TGTGCCACTCAACTCTTATACCGGGACGCTAGGGCGAACACCGGGGAGCTGTTTTTT.

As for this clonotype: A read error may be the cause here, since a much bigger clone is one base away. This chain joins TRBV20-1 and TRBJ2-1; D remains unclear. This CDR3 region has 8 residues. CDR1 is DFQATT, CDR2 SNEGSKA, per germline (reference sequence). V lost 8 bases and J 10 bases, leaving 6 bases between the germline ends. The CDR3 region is CSLNEQFF. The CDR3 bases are TGCAGTTTGAACGAGCAGTTCTTC.

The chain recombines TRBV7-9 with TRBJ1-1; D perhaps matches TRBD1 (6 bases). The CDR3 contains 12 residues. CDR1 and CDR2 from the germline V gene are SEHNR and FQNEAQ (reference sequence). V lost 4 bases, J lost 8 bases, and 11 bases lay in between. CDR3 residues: CASSSAGAEAFF. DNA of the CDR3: TGTGCCAGCAGCTCAGCAGGGGCCGAAGCTTTCTTT.

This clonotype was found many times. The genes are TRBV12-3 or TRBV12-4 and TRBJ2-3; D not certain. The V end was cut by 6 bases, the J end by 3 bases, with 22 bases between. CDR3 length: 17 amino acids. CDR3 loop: CASSSMGPVYGTDTQYF. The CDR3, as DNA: TGTGCCAGCAGCTCCATGGGCCCGGTGTATGGGACAGATACGCAGTATTTT.

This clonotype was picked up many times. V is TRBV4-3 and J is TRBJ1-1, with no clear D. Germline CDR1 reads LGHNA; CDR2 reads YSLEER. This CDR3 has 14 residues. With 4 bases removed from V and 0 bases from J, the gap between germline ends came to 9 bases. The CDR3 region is CASSPLIMNTEAFF. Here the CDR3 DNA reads TGCGCCAGCAGCCCGCTCATAATGAACACTGAAGCTTTCTTT.